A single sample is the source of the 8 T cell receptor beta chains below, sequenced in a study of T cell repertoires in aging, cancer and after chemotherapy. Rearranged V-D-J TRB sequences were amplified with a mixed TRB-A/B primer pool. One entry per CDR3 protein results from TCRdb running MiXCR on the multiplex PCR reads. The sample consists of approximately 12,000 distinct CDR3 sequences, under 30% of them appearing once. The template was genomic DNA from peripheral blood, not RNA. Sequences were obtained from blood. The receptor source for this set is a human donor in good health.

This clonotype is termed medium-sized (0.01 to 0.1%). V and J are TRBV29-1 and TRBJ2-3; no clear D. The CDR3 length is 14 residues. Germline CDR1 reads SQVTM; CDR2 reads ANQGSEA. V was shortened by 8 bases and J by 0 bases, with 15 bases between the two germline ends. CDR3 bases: TGCAGCACGCTCCCGGGCTCTAGCACAGATACGCAGTATTTT. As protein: CSTLPGSSTDTQYF.

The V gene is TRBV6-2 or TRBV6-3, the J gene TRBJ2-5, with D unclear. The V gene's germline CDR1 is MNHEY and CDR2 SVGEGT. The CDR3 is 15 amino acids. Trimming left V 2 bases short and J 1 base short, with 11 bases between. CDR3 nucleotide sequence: TGTGCCAGCAGTTACACCGCGAGGCCCCAAGAGACCCAGTACTTC. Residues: CASSYTARPQETQYF.

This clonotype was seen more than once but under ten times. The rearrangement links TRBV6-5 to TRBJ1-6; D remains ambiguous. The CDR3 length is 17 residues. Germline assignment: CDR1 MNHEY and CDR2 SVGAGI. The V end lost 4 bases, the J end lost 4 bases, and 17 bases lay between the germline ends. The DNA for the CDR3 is TGTGCCAGCAGTTCCCGACGGAGTCCGGTTTATAATTCACCCCTCCACTTT. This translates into CASSSRRSPVYNSPLHF.

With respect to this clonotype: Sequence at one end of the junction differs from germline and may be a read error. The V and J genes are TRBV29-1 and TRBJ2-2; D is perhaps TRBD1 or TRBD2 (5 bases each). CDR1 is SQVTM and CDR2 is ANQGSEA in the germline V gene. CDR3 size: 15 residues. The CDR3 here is CSVEDGQTNTGDLFF. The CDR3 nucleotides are TGCAGCGTTGAAGATGGTCAGACGAACACCGGGGACCTGTTTTTT.

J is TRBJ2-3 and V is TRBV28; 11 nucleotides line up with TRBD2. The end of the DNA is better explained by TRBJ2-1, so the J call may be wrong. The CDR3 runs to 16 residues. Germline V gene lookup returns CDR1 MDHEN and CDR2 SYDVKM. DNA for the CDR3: TGTGCCACCCTTTCATACGTTAGCGGGGGGGCCAATGAGCAGTTCTTC. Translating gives CATLSYVSGGANEQFF.

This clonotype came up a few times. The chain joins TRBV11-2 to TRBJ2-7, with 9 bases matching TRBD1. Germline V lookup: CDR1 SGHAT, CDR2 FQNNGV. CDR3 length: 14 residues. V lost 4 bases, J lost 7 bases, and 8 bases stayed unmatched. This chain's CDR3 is CASSSTGGSGEQYF. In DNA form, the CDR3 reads TGTGCCAGCAGCTCGACAGGGGGTTCGGGGGAGCAGTACTTC.

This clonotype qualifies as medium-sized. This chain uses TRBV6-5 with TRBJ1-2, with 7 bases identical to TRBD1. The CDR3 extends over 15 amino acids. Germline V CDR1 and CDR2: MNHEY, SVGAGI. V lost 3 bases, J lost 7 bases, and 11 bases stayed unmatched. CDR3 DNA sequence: TGTGCCAGCAGTTATGAAAGGACAGGCGCGGCTGGCTACACCTTC. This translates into CASSYERTGAAGYTF.

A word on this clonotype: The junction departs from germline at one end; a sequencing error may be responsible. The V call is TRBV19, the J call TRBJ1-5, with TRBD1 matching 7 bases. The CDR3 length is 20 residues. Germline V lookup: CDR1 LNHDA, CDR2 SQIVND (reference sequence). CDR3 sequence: CASSIVSKIWDRHSNQLQHF. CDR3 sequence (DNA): TGTGCCAGTAGTATAGTCTCAAAAATCTGGGACAGACATAGCAATCAGCTCCAGCATTTT.